The source of this T cell receptor (beta chain) is a study of blood T cells in healthy people across ages. Concerning this clonotype: What it recognizes is unknown.

Study-wide results and caveats: Per million T cells, the diversity of TCR beta decreased roughly linearly as age advanced.

The CDR3 has 15 amino acids. Trimming stripped 0 bases from V and 10 bases from J, with 13 bases between. Total RNA extraction produced at least 5 micrograms (per sample) for the study. Primed by a sample-barcoded 5' primer and a J-beta primer mix, a second PCR proceeded for 7 to 11 cycles. TCRdb reanalysed the 5' RACE reads using MiXCR and keeps one entry per CDR3 protein. Here the sample spans about 1,600,000 distinct CDR3 sequences, 35% to 45% being singletons. The TCR sequence derives from a young woman in good health. The J gene is TRBJ1-6, the V gene TRBV12-3 or TRBV12-4; D not certain. The sample was blood. CDR3 region: CASSLAGQPSSPLHF. The CDR3, as DNA: TGTGCCAGCAGTTTAGCCGGGCAGCCTTCCTCACCCCTCCACTTT.